These 12 T cell receptor beta chains share one sample of origin, sequenced in a study of blood T cells in healthy people across ages. Alongside a J-beta primer mix, a sample-barcoded 5' primer served in a second PCR lasting roughly 7 to 11 cycles. A single record per CDR3 protein comes from TCRdb applying MiXCR to the 5' RACE reads. The sample records over a million distinct CDR3 sequences, 20% to 25% being singletons. Separately, the same data were catalogued under a study of T cells of mothers and their children.

Specimen: blood. The receptor set was obtained from a girl aged 2 to 9 in good health.

This clonotype came up many times. The genes are TRBV29-1 and TRBJ2-5; TRBD2 agrees at 7 bases. J lost 5 bases, V lost 0 bases, and 6 bases had no gene match. This CDR3 contains 14 residues. Germline CDR1 is SQVTM and CDR2 is ANQGSEA. As DNA, the CDR3 is TGCAGCGTTGAAGATGGGATTAGCGGGGAGACCCAGTACTTC. Amino acid sequence: CSVEDGISGETQYF. The full variable domain, completed using reference TRBV29-1 and TRBJ2-5, is SAVISQKPSRDICQRGTSLTIQCQVDSQVTMMFWYRQQPGQSLTLIATANQGSEATYESGFVIDKFPISRPNLTFSTLTVSNMSPEDSSIYLCSVEDGISGETQYFGPGTRLLVL.

This clonotype was recorded a few times. CDR3 DNA: TGTGCCAGCACCCGCTTCGGGGCCTCCAATGAGCAGTTCTTC. This gives the protein CASTRFGASNEQFF. The rearrangement links TRBV27 to TRBJ2-1; D may correspond to TRBD1 or TRBD2 (5 bases each). The CDR3 sequence is 14 residues long. Germline values: CDR1 MNHEY, CDR2 SMNVEV (reference sequence). Trimming cost V 7 bases and J 6 bases, with 16 bases left between them.

This clonotype was found a few times. The rearrangement links TRBV5-1 to TRBJ2-6; possibly TRBD1 for D (6 bases). Trimming removed 4 bases at V and 2 bases at J, with 10 bases between. CDR3 size: 15 residues. From germline, CDR1 is SGHRS and CDR2 YFSETQ. CDR3 amino acids: CASSVTGTGANVLTF. The CDR3 DNA reads as TGCGCCAGCAGCGTAACAGGGACTGGGGCCAACGTCCTGACTTTC.

This clonotype was counted between two and nine times. The rearrangement joins TRBV5-6 to TRBJ2-5, with a weak D call TRBD1 (6 bases). Germline lookup yields CDR1 SGHDT and CDR2 YYEEEE. CDR3 length: 15 amino acids. V was clipped by 1 base and J by 5 bases, with 15 bases between them. The CDR3 spells CASSLSRGARETQYF. The CDR3 DNA reads as TGTGCCAGCAGCTTGTCCAGGGGTGCTCGGGAGACCCAGTACTTC.

The rearrangement joins TRBV4-1 to TRBJ2-3; D unresolved. The CDR3 is 16 residues long. Germline V gene sequence: CDR1 MGHRA, CDR2 YSYEKL. The V end was cut by 7 bases, the J end by 4 bases, with 21 bases between. As DNA, the CDR3 is TGCGCCAGCACCCAGTGGGTTGCCAACAGCCCAGATACGCAGTATTTT. Translation gives CASTQWVANSPDTQYF.

The chain joins TRBV20-1 to TRBJ1-1; maybe TRBD1 (5 bases). The germline V and J ends were trimmed by 0 bases and 2 bases, with 16 bases remaining between them. CDR1 DFQATT and CDR2 SNEGSKA come from the germline V gene (reference sequence). This CDR3 is built from 16 residues. CDR3 protein: CSARDAGRGSNTEAFF. The CDR3 nucleotides read TGCAGTGCTAGAGACGCGGGCCGGGGCTCAAACACTGAAGCTTTCTTT.

This clonotype was seen only a few times. This chain links TRBV11-3 with TRBJ2-2; perhaps TRBD1 as D (6 bases). The V gene's germline CDR1 is SGHNT and CDR2 YENEEA. The V and J ends lost 4 bases and 5 bases respectively, with 17 bases between them. The length of the CDR3 is 16 residues. The chain's CDR3 is CASSSTQGWRTGELFF. The CDR3 DNA is TGTGCCAGCAGCTCAACACAGGGCTGGCGAACCGGGGAGCTGTTTTTT.

This clonotype has more than one count but fewer than ten. The V call is TRBV2, the J call TRBJ2-3; D is perhaps TRBD1 (6 bases). V was pared by 0 bases and J by 3 bases, with 13 bases between. The CDR3 has 16 residues. The germline V gene encodes CDR1 SNHLY and CDR2 FYNNEI. CDR3 sequence reads: CASSEAGRGNTDTQYF. In DNA form, the CDR3 reads TGTGCCAGCAGTGAAGCTGGCAGGGGTAATACAGATACGCAGTATTTT. The complete variable domain, with remaining parts taken from reference TRBV2 and TRBJ2-3, reads EPEVTQTPSHQVTQMGQEVILRCVPISNHLYFYWYRQILGQKVEFLVSFYNNEISEKSEIFDDQFSVERPDGSNFTLKIRSTKLEDSAMYFCASSEAGRGNTDTQYFGPGTRLTVL.

This clonotype was recorded a few times. The chain links TRBV3-1 to TRBJ2-5; no firm D call. The CDR3 has 10 residues. From germline, CDR1 is LGHDT and CDR2 YNNKEL (reference sequence). V lost 8 bases to trimming and J lost 5 bases, with 6 bases between them. The CDR3 protein is CASEAETQYF. In DNA, the CDR3 is TGTGCCAGCGAGGCGGAGACCCAGTACTTC.

The rearrangement uses TRBV12-3 or TRBV12-4 and TRBJ2-7; 8 bases are a match to TRBD1. The CDR3 spans 13 residues. V was clipped by 6 bases and J by 5 bases; unmatched bases: 6. In DNA form, the CDR3 reads TGTGCCAGCAGACGAGGACAGGGCAACGAGCAGTACTTC. Its translation is CASRRGQGNEQYF.

The chain combines TRBV7-2 with TRBJ2-1; possible D gene TRBD2, 5 bases. The CDR3 consists of 15 residues. Trimming removed 7 bases from V and 0 bases from J, with 13 bases in between. Germline V gene sequence: CDR1 SGHTA, CDR2 FQGNSA. CDR3 in amino acids: CASTRSGSSYNEQFF. The CDR3 DNA is TGTGCCAGCACCAGAAGCGGTAGCTCCTACAATGAGCAGTTCTTC.

This clonotype was found a few times. V gene TRBV28 combines with J gene TRBJ2-5; D uncertain. Germline CDR1 is MDHEN and CDR2 is SYDVKM. CDR3 length: 13 residues. The V end lost 8 bases, the J end lost 4 bases, and 14 bases lay between the germline ends. The DNA for the CDR3 is TGTGCCAGCTCGGTGTTCAAACGAGAGACCCAGTACTTC. As protein: CASSVFKRETQYF. The full variable domain, rest sourced from reference TRBV28 and TRBJ2-5, is DVKVTQSSRYLVKRTGEKVFLECVQDMDHENMFWYRQDPGLGLRLIYFSYDVKMKEKGDIPEGYSVSREKKERFSLILESASTNQTSMYLCASSVFKRETQYFGPGTRLLVL.